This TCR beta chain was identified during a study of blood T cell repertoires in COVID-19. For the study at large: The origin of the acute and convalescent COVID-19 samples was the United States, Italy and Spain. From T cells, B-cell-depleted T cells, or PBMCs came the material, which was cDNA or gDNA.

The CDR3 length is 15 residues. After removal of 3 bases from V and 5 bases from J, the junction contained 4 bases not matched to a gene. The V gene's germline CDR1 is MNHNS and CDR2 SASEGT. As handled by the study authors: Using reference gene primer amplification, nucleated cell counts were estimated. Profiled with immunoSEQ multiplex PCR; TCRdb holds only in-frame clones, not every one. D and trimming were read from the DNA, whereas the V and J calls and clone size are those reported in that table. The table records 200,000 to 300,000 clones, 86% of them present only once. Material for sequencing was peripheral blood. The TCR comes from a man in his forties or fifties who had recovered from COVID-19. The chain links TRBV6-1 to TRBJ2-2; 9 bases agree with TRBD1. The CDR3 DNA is TGTGCCAGCAGTGACGGGACAGGGAGGACCGGGGAGCTGTTTTTT. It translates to CASSDGTGRTGELFF.